The T cell receptor (beta chain) described here comes from a study of identical twins' blood T cells. V shed 0 bases, J shed 4 bases, and the junction held 0 bases outside the gene matches. This CDR3 is 15 amino acids long. Germline V gives CDR1 MRHNA, CDR2 SNTAGT. This clonotype has a count of ten or more. TCRdb used MiXCR to reprocess the 5' RACE reads, holding one entry per CDR3 protein. The sample has 350,000 to 400,000 distinct CDR3 sequences; about 28% are singletons. The source is a woman between 18 and 50 years old in good health. Sequencing was carried out using PBMCs. The chain carries TRBV6-4 and TRBJ2-3; 11 nucleotides match TRBD2. CDR3 DNA sequence: TGTGCCAGCAGTGACTCACTAGCGGGAGCAGATACGCAGTATTTT. This gives the protein CASSDSLAGADTQYF.